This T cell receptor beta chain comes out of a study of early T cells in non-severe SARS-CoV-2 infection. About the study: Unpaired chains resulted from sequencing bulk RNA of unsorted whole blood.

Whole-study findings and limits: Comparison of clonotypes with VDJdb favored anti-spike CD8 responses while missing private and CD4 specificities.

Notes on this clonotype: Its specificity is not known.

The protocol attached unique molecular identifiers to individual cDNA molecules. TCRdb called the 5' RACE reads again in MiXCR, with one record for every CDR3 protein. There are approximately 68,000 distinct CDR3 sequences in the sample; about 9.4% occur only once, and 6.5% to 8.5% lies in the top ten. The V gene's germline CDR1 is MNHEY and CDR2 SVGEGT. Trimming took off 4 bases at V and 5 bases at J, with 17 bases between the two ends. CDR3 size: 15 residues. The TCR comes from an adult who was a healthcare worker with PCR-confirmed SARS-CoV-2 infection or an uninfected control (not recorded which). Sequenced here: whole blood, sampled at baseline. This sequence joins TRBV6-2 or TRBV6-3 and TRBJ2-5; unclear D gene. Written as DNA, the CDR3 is TGTGCCAGCAGTTTGGTTAAAGGGATTGGGGAGACCCAGTACTTC. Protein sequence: CASSLVKGIGETQYF.